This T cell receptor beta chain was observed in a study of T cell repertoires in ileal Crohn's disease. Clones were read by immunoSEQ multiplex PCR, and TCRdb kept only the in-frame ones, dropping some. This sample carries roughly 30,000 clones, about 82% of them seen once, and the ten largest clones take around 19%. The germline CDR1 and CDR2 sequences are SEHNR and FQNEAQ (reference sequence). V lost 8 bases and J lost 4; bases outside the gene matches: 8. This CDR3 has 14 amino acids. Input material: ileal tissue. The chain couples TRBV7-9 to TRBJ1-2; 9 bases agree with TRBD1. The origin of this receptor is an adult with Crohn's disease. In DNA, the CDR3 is TGTGCCAGCGGTACAGGGGGCGGCAGCTATGGCTACACCTTC. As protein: CASGTGGGSYGYTF. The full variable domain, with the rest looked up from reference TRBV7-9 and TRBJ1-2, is DTGVSQNPRHKITKRGQNVTFRCDPISEHNRLYWYRQTLGQGPEFLTYFQNEAQLEKSRLLSDRFSAERPKGSFSTLEIQRTEQGDSAMYLCASGTGGGSYGYTFGSGTRLTVV.